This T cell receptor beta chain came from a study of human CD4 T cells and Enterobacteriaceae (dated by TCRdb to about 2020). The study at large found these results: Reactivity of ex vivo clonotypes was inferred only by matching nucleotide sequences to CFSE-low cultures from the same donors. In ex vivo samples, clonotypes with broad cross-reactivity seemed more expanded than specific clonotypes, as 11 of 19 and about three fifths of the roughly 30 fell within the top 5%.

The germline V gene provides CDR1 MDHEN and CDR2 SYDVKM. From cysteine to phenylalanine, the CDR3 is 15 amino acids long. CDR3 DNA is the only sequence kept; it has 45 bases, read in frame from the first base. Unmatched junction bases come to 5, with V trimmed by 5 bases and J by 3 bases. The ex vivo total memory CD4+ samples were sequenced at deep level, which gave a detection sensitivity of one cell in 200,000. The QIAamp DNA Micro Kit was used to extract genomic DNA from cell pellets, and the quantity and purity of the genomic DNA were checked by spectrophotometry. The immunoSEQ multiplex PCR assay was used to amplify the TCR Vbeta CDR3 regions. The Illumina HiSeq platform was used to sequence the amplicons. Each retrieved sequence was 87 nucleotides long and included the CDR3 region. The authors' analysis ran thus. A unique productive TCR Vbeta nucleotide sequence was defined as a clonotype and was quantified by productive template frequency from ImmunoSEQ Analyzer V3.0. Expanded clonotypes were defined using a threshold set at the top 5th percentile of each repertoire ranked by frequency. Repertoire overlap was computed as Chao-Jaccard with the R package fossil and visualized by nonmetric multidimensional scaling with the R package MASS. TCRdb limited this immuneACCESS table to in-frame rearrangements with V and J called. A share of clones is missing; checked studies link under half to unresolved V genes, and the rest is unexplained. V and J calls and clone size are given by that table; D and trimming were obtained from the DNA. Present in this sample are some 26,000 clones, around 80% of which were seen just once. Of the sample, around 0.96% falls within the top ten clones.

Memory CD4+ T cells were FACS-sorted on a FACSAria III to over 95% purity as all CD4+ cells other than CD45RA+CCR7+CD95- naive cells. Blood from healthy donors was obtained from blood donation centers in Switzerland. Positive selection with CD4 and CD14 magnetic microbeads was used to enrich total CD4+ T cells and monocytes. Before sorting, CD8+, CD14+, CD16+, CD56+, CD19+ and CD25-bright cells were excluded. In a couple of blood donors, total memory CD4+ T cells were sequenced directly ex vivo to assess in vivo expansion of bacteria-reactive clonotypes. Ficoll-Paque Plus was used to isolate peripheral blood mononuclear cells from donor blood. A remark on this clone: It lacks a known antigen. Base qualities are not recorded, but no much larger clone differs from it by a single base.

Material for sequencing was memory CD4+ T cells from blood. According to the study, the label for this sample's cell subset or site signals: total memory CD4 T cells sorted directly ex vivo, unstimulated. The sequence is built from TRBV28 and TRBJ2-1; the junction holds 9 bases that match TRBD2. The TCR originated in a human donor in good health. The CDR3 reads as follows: CASSLPTSGYNEQFF. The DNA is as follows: TGTGCCAGCAGTCTCCCGACTAGCGGCTACAATGAGCAGTTCTTC. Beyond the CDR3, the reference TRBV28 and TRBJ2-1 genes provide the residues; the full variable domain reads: DVKVTQSSRYLVKRTGEKVFLECVQDMDHENMFWYRQDPGLGLRLIYFSYDVKMKEKGDIPEGYSVSREKKERFSLILESASTNQTSMYLCASSLPTSGYNEQFFGPGTRLTVL.